This TCR beta chain was identified in a study of cytomegalovirus exposure and HLA in healthy donors. Study-level results: In a later analysis, most CMV-associated TCR beta chains appeared HLA-restricted. The Asian-associated ancestry cluster reportedly had fewer N-insertions than the approximately 630-donor mean in a later analysis. Data from an earlier analysis indicated that most TCR beta V segments were productive either about 90% or about 30% of the time.

The CDR3 spans 16 residues. V shed 6 bases and J shed 9 bases, with 26 bases lying between them. Germline V CDR1 and CDR2: MNHEY, SMNVEV (reference sequence). PCR primers comprised 60 Vbeta and 13 Jbeta primers. Methods used by the authors: In a later analysis, of tens of millions of unique beta chains, roughly 10 million appeared in at least two donors. Clones were sequenced by immunoSEQ multiplex PCR, and TCRdb holds only the in-frame ones, with some missing. The D gene and trimming were derived from the DNA, and the V and J assignments and clone size from that table. This sample yields roughly 150,000 clones, of which about three quarters are seen a single time; 1.6% belongs to the top ten. Concerning this clone: Antigen specificity is unknown.

Material for sequencing was PBMCs. The chain links TRBV27 to TRBJ1-1; a weak D match, TRBD1 (5 bases). The sequence was obtained from a woman aged 25-40 years in good health and CMV-seronegative. The DNA of the CDR3 is TGTGCCAGCAGCTCCCCTTTGGGGCAGGGTGTTAGGAAAGCTTTCTTT. Translating gives CASSSPLGQGVRKAFF.